This T cell receptor (beta chain) was identified during a study of cytomegalovirus exposure and HLA in healthy donors. The CDR3 extends over 17 amino acids. With V trimmed by 3 bases and J by 4 bases, 9 bases remained unmatched. Germline values: CDR1 SGHRS, CDR2 YFSETQ. Details on this clone: Its antigen is not identified.

Whole-study findings and limits: Several of the most significant clusters were apparently associated with common viral pathogens in a later analysis. DRB1 had the most TCR associations and HLA-C the fewest, a later analysis found, with rates varying by HLA locus.

Amplification used 60 Vbeta primers and 13 Jbeta primers. Here immunoSEQ multiplex PCR was the method, and the copy in TCRdb shows in-frame clones only, minus some. Here the sample spans 250,000 to 300,000 clones, just under 85% being singletons. The specimen was PBMCs. The sequence was collected from a woman aged 40 to 50 in good health and CMV-seropositive. This chain connects TRBV5-1 to TRBJ2-6, with 8 bases aligning to TRBD1. CDR3 DNA sequence: TGCGCCAGCAGCTCGAATACAGGGGGGACAGGGGCCAACGTCCTGACTTTC. This encodes CASSSNTGGTGANVLTF.